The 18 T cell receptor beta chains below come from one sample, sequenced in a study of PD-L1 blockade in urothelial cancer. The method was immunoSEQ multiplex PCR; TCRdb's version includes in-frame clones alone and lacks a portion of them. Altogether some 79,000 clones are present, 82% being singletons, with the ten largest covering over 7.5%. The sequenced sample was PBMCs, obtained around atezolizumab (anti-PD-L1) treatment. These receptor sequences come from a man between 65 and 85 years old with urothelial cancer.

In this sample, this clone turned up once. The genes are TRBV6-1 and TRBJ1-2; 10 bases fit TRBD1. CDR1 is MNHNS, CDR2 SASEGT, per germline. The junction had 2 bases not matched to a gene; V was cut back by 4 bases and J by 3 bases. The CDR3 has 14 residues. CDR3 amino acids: CASSATGGDYGYTF. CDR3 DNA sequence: TGTGCCAGCAGTGCGACAGGGGGCGACTATGGCTACACCTTC.

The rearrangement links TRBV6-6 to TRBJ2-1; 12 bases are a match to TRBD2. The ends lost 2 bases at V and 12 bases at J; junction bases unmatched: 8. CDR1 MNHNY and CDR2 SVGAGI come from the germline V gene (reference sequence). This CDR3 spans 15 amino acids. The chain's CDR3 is CASSYEASGRVGQFF. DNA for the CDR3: TGTGCCAGCAGTTACGAGGCTAGCGGGAGGGTGGGGCAGTTCTTC.

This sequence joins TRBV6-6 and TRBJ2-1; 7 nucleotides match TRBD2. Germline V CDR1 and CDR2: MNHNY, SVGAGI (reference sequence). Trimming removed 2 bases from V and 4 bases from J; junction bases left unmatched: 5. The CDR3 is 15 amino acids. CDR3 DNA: TGTGCCAGCAGTTACGTGGGAGGGCAATACAATGAGCAGTTCTTC. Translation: CASSYVGGQYNEQFF.

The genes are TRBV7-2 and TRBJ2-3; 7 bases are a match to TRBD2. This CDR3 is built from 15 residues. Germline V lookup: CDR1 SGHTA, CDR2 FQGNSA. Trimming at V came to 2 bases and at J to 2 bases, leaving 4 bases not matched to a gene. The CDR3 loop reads CASSLQGGVTDTQYF. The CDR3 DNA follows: TGTGCCAGCAGCTTACAGGGAGGGGTCACAGATACGCAGTATTTT.

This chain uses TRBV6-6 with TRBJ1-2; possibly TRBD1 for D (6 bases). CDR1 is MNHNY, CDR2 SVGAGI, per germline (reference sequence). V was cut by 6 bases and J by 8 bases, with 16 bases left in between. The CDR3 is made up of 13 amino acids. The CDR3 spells CASSPQGDRGYTF. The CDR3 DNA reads TGTGCCAGCAGCCCACAGGGTGATCGAGGCTACACCTTC.

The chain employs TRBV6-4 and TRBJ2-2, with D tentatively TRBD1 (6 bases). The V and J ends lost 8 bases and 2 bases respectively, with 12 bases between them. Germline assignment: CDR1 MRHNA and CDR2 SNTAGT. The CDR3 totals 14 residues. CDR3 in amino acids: CASERTVNTGELFF. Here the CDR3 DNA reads TGTGCCAGCGAGAGGACAGTAAACACCGGGGAGCTGTTTTTT.

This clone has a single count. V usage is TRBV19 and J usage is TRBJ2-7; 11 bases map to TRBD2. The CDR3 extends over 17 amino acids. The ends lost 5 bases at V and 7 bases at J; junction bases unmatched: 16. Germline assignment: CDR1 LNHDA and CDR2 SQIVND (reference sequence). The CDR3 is CASSLGLASGRHREQYF. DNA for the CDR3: TGTGCCAGTAGTCTTGGTTTGGCTAGCGGGAGGCATAGGGAGCAGTACTTC.

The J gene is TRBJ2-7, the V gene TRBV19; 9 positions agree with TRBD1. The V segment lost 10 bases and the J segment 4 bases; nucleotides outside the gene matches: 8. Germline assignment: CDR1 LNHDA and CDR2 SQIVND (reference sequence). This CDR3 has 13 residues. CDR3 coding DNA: TGTGCCACCCGAGGGACAGGGAAGTACGAGCAGTACTTC. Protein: CATRGTGKYEQYF.

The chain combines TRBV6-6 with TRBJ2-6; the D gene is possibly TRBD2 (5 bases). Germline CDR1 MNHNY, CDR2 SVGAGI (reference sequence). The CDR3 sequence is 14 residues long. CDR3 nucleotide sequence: TGTGTCTCACATCGGGGATCTGGGGCCAACGTCCTGACTTTC. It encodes CVSHRGSGANVLTF.

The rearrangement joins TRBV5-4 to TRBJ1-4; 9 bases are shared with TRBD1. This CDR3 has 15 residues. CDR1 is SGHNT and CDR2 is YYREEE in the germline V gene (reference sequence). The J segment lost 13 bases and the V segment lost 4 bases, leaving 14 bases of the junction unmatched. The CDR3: CASSASGTGRKRLFF. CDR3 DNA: TGTGCCAGCAGCGCCTCCGGGACAGGGAGAAAGAGACTGTTTTTT.

CDR3 DNA: TGTGCCACCTCGAGGGCGGGAAGGGCTGGGCAGTACTTC. It yields the protein CATSRAGRAGQYF. The rearrangement links TRBV15 to TRBJ2-7; TRBD2 is a possible D gene (6 bases). This CDR3 is 13 amino acids long. V was cut by 8 bases and J by 9 bases, with 20 bases left in between. Germline V gene lookup returns CDR1 LNHNV and CDR2 YYDKDF (reference sequence).

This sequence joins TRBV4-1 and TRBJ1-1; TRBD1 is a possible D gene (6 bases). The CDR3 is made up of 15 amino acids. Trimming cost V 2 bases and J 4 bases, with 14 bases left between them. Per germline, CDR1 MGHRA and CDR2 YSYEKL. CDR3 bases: TGCGCCAGCAGCCAATTTGTACAGGGTCGCACTGAAGCTTTCTTT. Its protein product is CASSQFVQGRTEAFF.

CDR3 protein: CASSATGLGTEAFF. DNA for the CDR3: TGTGCCAGCAGCGCCACAGGGTTGGGAACTGAAGCTTTCTTT. This chain uses TRBV7-3 with TRBJ1-1; weak D call: TRBD1 (6 bases). CDR1 SGHTA and CDR2 FQGTGA come from the germline V gene. The CDR3 is 14 residues long. Trimming cost V 5 bases and J 5 bases, with 15 bases left between them.

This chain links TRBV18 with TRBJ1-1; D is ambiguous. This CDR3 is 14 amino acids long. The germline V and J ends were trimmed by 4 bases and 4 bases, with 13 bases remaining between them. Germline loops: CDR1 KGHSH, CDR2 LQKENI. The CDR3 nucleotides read TGTGCCAGCTCACGAGAACGGGAGGGCACTGAAGCTTTCTTT. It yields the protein CASSREREGTEAFF.

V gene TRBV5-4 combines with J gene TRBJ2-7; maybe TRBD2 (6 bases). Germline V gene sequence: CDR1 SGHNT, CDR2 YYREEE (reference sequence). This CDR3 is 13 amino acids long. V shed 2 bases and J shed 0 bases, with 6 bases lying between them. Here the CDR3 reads CASSFGGSYEQYF. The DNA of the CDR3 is TGTGCCAGCAGCTTCGGGGGCTCCTACGAGCAGTACTTC.

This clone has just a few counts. CDR3 protein: CASIDRDTLHF. DNA for the CDR3: TGCGCCAGCATCGACAGGGACACCCTCCACTTT. The chain uses TRBV23-1 and TRBJ1-6; 7 bases agree with TRBD1. TRBV23-1 is flagged as an ORF with uncertain function. The CDR3 extends over 11 amino acids. The V segment lost 7 bases and the J segment 14 bases; nucleotides outside the gene matches: 5.

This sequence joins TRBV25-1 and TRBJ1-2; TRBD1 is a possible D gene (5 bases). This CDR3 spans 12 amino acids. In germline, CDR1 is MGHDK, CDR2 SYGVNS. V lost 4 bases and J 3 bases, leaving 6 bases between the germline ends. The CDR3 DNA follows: TGTGCCAGCAGTGCACAGGACTATGGCTACACCTTC. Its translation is CASSAQDYGYTF.

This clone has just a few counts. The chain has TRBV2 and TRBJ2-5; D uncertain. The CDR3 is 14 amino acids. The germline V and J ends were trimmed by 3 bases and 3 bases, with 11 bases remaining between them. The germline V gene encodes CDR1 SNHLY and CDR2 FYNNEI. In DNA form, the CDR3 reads TGTGCCAGCAGTGAGTACAGTTCCGAAGAGACCCAGTACTTC. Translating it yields CASSEYSSEETQYF.